The T cell receptor beta chain under discussion was sequenced for a study of cytomegalovirus exposure and HLA in healthy donors. General observations from the study: Diagnosis of cytomegalovirus status made by the classifier reportedly showed high specificity and sensitivity.

V gave up 2 bases and J gave up 3 bases; unmatched junction bases: 2. This CDR3 contains 15 residues. Germline CDR1 is MDHEN and CDR2 is SYDVKM. The PCR made use of 60 Vbeta and 13 Jbeta primers. Here immunoSEQ multiplex PCR was the method, and the copy in TCRdb shows in-frame clones only, minus some. Of some 110,000 clones in the sample, 75% to 85% were seen once. Regarding this clone: Its cognate antigen is unknown.

The rearrangement joins TRBV28 to TRBJ1-3, with TRBD1 matching 9 bases. The sequencing input was PBMCs. This sequence was found in a young woman in good health and CMV-seropositive. In DNA form, the CDR3 reads TGTGCCAGCAGTTTAGGGACAGGGTTTGGAAACACCATATATTTT. Protein sequence: CASSLGTGFGNTIYF.